This record covers a single TCR beta chain. No antigen is known for it. This specimen belongs to a study of cytomegalovirus exposure and HLA in healthy donors. Study-level findings and limits: The classifier reportedly diagnosed cytomegalovirus status with high sensitivity and specificity. Links to common viral pathogens appeared, in a later analysis, for several of the most significant clusters.

The PCR used 60 Vbeta and 13 Jbeta primers. TCRdb's table, derived via immunoSEQ multiplex PCR, lists solely in-frame clones and lacks some. Among 100,000 to 150,000 clones listed, around 80% were seen once. This TCR derives from a human donor in good health. The sample was PBMCs.

In nucleotides, the CDR3 is TGTGCCAGCTCGGGCGGGGGGGCCGCCAATGAGCAGTTCTTC. This gives the protein CASSGGGAANEQFF. V gene TRBV2 combines with J gene TRBJ2-1, with 9 bases that match TRBD2. The CDR3 runs 14 residues. Germline CDR1 and CDR2: SNHLY and FYNNEI. After removal of 8 bases from V and 6 bases from J, the junction contained 8 bases not matched to a gene.